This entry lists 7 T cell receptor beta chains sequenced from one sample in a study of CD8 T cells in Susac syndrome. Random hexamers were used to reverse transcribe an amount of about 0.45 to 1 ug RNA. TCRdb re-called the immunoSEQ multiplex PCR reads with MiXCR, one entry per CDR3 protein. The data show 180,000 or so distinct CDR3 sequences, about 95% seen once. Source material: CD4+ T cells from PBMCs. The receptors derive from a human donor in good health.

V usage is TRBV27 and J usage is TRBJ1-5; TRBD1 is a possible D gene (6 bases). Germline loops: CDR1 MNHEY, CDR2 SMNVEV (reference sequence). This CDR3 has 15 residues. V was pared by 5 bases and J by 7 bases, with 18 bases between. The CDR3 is CASSALGAGGQPQHF. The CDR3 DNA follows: TGTGCCAGCAGTGCTTTGGGGGCCGGAGGGCAGCCCCAGCATTTT.

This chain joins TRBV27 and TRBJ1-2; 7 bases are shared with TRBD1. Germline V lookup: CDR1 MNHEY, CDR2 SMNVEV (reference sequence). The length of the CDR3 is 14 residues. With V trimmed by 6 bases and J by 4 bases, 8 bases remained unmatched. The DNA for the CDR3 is TGTGCCAGCAGGCGACAGGGTGACAGCTATGGCTACACCTTC. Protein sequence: CASRRQGDSYGYTF.

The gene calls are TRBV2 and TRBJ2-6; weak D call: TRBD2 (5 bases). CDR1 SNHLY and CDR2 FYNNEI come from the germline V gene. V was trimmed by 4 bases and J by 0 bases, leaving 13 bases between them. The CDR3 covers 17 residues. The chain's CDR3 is CASSGAGLSSGANVLTF. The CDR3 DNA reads TGTGCCAGCAGTGGCGCAGGACTCAGCTCTGGGGCCAACGTCCTGACTTTC. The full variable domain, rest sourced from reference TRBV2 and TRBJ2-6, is EPEVTQTPSHQVTQMGQEVILRCVPISNHLYFYWYRQILGQKVEFLVSFYNNEISEKSEIFDDQFSVERPDGSNFTLKIRSTKLEDSAMYFCASSGAGLSSGANVLTFGAGSRLTVL.

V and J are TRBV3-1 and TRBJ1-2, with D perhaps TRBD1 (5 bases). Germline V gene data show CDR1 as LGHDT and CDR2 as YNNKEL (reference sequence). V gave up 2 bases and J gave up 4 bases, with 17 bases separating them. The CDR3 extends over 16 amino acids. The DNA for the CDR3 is TGTGCCAGCAGCCAAACGCTTAGGGGACCCGTCTATGGCTACACCTTC. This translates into CASSQTLRGPVYGYTF. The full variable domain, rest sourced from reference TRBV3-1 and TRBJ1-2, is DTAVSQTPKYLVTQMGNDKSIKCEQNLGHDTMYWYKQDSKKFLKIMFSYNNKELIINETVPNRFSPKSPDKAHLNLHINSLELGDSAVYFCASSQTLRGPVYGYTFGSGTRLTVV.

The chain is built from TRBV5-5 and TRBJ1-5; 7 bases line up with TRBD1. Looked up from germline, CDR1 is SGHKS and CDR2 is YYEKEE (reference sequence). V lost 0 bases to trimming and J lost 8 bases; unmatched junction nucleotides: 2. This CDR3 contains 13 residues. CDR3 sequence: CASSLADREPQHF. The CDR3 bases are TGTGCCAGCAGCTTGGCCGACAGGGAGCCCCAGCATTTT.

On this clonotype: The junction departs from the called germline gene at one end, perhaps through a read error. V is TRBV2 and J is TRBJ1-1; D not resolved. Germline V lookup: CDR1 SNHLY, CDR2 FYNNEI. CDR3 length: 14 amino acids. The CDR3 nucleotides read TGTGCCAGCAGCGAAGGGATATTGAACACTGAAGCTTTCTTT. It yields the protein CASSEGILNTEAFF.

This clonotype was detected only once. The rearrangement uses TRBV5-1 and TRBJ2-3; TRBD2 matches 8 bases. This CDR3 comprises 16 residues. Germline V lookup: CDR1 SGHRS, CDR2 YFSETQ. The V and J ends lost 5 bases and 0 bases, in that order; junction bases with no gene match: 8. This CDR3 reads CASRGRKRGSTDTQYF. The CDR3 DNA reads TGCGCCAGCAGAGGAAGAAAGCGGGGGAGCACAGATACGCAGTATTTT. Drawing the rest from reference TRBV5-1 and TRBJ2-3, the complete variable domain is KAGVTQTPRYLIKTRGQQVTLSCSPISGHRSVSWYQQTPGQGLQFLFEYFSETQRNKGNFPGRFSGRQFSNSRSEMNVSTLELGDSALYLCASRGRKRGSTDTQYFGPGTRLTVL.